What follows describes a single T cell receptor beta chain. All participating donors were Caucasian adults from Nashville, Tennessee. Samples underwent the assay at deep level. Over several immunoSEQ plates, each subset's genomic DNA was distributed in even portions. About 30,000 T cell genomes, or approximately 190 ng DNA, went into the sorted-subset replicate PCRs. Measured with immunoSEQ multiplex PCR; TCRdb has only the in-frame clones, and not every one. This sample has about 730,000 clones, with approximately 72% found just once. Germline V CDR1 and CDR2: SNHLY, FYNNEI. This CDR3 contains 13 residues. V gave up 2 bases and J gave up 6 bases, with 10 bases separating them. The data are from a study of shared clonotypes between healthy human individuals.

The clonotype comes from a woman in her twenties or thirties in good health. The chain employs TRBV2 and TRBJ1-1; the D is unclear. The sample comprised memory CD4+ T cells sorted from blood. Indicated subset: CD45RA-negative fraction. CDR3 amino acids: CASSEWAGSEAFF. CDR3 coding DNA: TGTGCCAGCAGTGAATGGGCGGGGTCTGAAGCTTTCTTT. Looking up the rest from reference TRBV2 and TRBJ1-1 gives the full variable domain: EPEVTQTPSHQVTQMGQEVILRCVPISNHLYFYWYRQILGQKVEFLVSFYNNEISEKSEIFDDQFSVERPDGSNFTLKIRSTKLEDSAMYFCASSEWAGSEAFFGQGTRLTVV.